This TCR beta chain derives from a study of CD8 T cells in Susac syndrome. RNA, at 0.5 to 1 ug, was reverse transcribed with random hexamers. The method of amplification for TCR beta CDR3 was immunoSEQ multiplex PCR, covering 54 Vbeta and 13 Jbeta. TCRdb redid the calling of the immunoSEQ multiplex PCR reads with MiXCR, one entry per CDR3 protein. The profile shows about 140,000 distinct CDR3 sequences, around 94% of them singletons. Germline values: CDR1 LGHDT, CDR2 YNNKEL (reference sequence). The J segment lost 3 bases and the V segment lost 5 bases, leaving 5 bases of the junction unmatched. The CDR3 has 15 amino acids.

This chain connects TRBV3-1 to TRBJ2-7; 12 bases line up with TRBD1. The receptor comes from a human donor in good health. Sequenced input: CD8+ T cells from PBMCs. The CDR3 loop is CASSTGTGGLYEQYF. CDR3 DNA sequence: TGTGCCAGCAGCACCGGGACAGGGGGCCTCTACGAGCAGTACTTC.